Below, 2 T cell receptor beta chains from the same sample are listed, as sequenced in a study of persistence of HIV-infected CD4 T cells. The immunoSEQ assay was version 4, run in survey mode. This table comes from immunoSEQ multiplex PCR, and its TCRdb copy is limited to in-frame clones, with some not included. Among approximately 31,000 clones listed, roughly 82% were seen once. Cells were stimulated with CMV-infected fibroblast lysates at 10 ug/mL. Sorted nonresponding memory CD4+ T cells were CD40L-negative, CD69-negative, CD45RO-high. Which antigens these TCRs recognize remains unknown. The source was CD4+ T cells sorted from PBMCs after 18-hour stimulation, collected from a patient who received antiretroviral therapy. These TCRs come from an adult man with HIV who was CMV-seropositive.

V usage is TRBV7-8 and J usage is TRBJ2-5, with 10 bases lining up with TRBD1. The CDR3 has 18 residues. Trimming cost V 5 bases and J 5 bases; bases outside gene matches: 17. Germline CDR1 is SGHVS and CDR2 is FQNEAQ. The CDR3 nucleotides are TGTGCCAGCAGCGCTAGAGCCGGGACAGGGGCAATCTCGGAGACCCAGTACTTC. Translation gives CASSARAGTGAISETQYF.

The chain combines TRBV30 with TRBJ1-3; D gene ambiguous. This CDR3 is built from 13 residues. Germline V CDR1 and CDR2: GTSNPN, SVGIG (reference sequence). Trimming pared 2 bases from V and 0 bases from J, leaving 5 bases between. Here the CDR3 reads CAWSPDSGNTIYF. The CDR3, as DNA: TGTGCCTGGAGTCCGGACTCTGGAAACACCATATATTTT.